The rows below give T cell receptor beta chains drawn from one sample of a study of graft-versus-host responses after intestinal transplantation. Their recognized antigens are unknown. The table came from immunoSEQ multiplex PCR; TCRdb's copy has only in-frame clones and leaves some out. The sample lists about 110,000 clones; roughly 93% were seen once. The sample was unstimulated CD8+ T cells sorted from spleen or lymph node cells, taken before transplant. The receptors were gathered from a human donor who was the organ donor for an intestinal transplant. Each CDR3 is given with its conserved first and last residue. The D gene is left open where the match is weak. Size is stated for part of the rows, as once, few or many counts, or as a class when the clone is expanded.

v_gene	abundance	j_gene	d_gene	CDR3nt	CDR3aa
TRBV6-5	NA	TRBJ2-5	TRBD1	TGTGCCAGCAGGCCCGGGACAGTCGATTGGGAGACCCAGTACTTC	CASRPGTVDWETQYF
TRBV7-9	NA	TRBJ1-3	NA	TGTGCCAGCAGCTCGGGGGCCGCTGGAAACACCATATATTTT	CASSSGAAGNTIYF
TRBV19	NA	TRBJ2-3	NA	TGTGCCAGTAGTATAGCGGGAGGCACAGATACGCAGTATTTT	CASSIAGGTDTQYF
TRBV5-8	NA	TRBJ2-7	NA	TGTGCCAGCAGCTGGAGACTGAGAACCTACGAGCAGTACTTC	CASSWRLRTYEQYF
TRBV5-6	NA	TRBJ2-1	NA	TGTGCCAGCAGCTTATTTACTCTGGGACTCGACAATGAGCAGTTCTTC	CASSLFTLGLDNEQFF
TRBV27	NA	TRBJ2-4	NA	TGTGCCAGCAGTTTGAACGGAAACAAAAACATTCAGTACTTC	CASSLNGNKNIQYF
TRBV16	NA	TRBJ1-2	NA	TGTGCCAGCAGCCAAGCCTTGCAAGGGGCCTATGGCTACACCTTC	CASSQALQGAYGYTF
TRBV19	few	TRBJ2-2	NA	TGTGCCAGTAGAGACGGCGGGGCCGGGGAGCTGTTTTTT	CASRDGGAGELFF
TRBV7-9	NA	TRBJ2-7	NA	TGTGCCAGCAGCTTACCGACAGACCACGAGCAGTACTTC	CASSLPTDHEQYF
TRBV5-1	NA	TRBJ2-1	TRBD2	TGCGCCAGCAGCGTGACGGGACTAGCGGTGTACAATGAGCAGTTCTTC	CASSVTGLAVYNEQFF
TRBV9	NA	TRBJ1-4	NA	TGTGCCAGCAGCATAAGCGGGAGGGACCCTAATGAAAAACTGTTTTTT	CASSISGRDPNEKLFF
TRBV9	NA	TRBJ2-7	NA	TGTGCCAGCAGCGTACAGGGGATACCCAAGGACGAGCAGTACTTC	CASSVQGIPKDEQYF
TRBV27	NA	TRBJ2-3	NA	TGTGCCAGCAGTTTATCTTTGGGGTTCCTATCTAGCACAGATACGCAGTATTTT	CASSLSLGFLSSTDTQYF
TRBV18	NA	TRBJ2-1	NA	TGTGCCAGCTCACCAGGGGGGTCCTACAATGAGCAGTTCTTC	CASSPGGSYNEQFF
TRBV19	NA	TRBJ2-7	NA	TGTGCCAGTAGTTCAGTCGGGGCCGCCTACGAGCAGTACTTC	CASSSVGAAYEQYF
TRBV5-8	NA	TRBJ2-7	NA	TGTGCCAGCAGCGACCCCTACGAGCAGTACTTC	CASSDPYEQYF
TRBV11-2	NA	TRBJ1-4	NA	TGTGCCAGCAGCTTACCCCCTTGGGGGGGGAGGTGGAAACTGTTTTTT	CASSLPPWGGRWKLFF
TRBV6-5	NA	TRBJ2-5	NA	TGTGCCAGCAGTTTCCTACGAGGGAACCAAGAGACCCAGTACTTC	CASSFLRGNQETQYF
TRBV18	NA	TRBJ1-3	TRBD1	TGTGCCAGCTCACCACGGAATCCAGGGGGAAGTACTGGAAACACCATATATTTT	CASSPRNPGGSTGNTIYF
TRBV5-1	NA	TRBJ2-7	TRBD2	TGCGCCAGCAGCTGGACTAGCCATGATTACGAGCAGTACTTC	CASSWTSHDYEQYF
TRBV6-6	NA	TRBJ2-1	NA	TGTGCCAGCAGTTACTCGTGGAGCTCCTACAATGAGCAGTTCTTC	CASSYSWSSYNEQFF
TRBV6-1	NA	TRBJ2-7	NA	TGTGCCAGTGACTCCTACGAGCAGTACTTC	CASDSYEQYF
TRBV27	NA	TRBJ2-1	NA	TGTGCCAGCAGTTTAAGACCCGGAGCGGGCTACAATGAGCAGTTCTTC	CASSLRPGAGYNEQFF
TRBV6-5	NA	TRBJ2-1	NA	TGTGCCAGCAGTTACCAGGAAGGGAATGAGCAGTTCTTC	CASSYQEGNEQFF
TRBV27	NA	TRBJ2-5	NA	TGTGCCAGCAGTTTAGGGGCGTACCAAGAGACCCAGTACTTC	CASSLGAYQETQYF
TRBV5-1	NA	TRBJ2-7	TRBD1	TGCGCCAGCAGCTTGGTATCACAGGGGGTTGTGGGCTCCTACGAGCAGTACTTC	CASSLVSQGVVGSYEQYF
TRBV4-3	once	TRBJ2-2	NA	TGCGCCAGCAGCCAAGAGGTAGGGGCGCGCACCGGGGAGCTGTTTTTT	CASSQEVGARTGELFF
TRBV9	NA	TRBJ2-1	TRBD2	TGTGCCAGCAGCGTAGGGTCTAGCGGGACCTACAATGAGCAGTTCTTC	CASSVGSSGTYNEQFF
TRBV27	NA	TRBJ2-7	TRBD2	TGTGCCAGCAGTCCCCCCGGGAGGGAGCAGTACTTC	CASSPPGREQYF
TRBV5-6	NA	TRBJ2-7	TRBD1	TGTGCCAGCAGCTACGGGACAGGGGTTTACGAGCAGTACTTC	CASSYGTGVYEQYF
TRBV2	NA	TRBJ2-1	TRBD2	TGTGCCAGCAGTGCAACTAGCGGGAGCTCCTACAATGAGCAGTTCTTC	CASSATSGSSYNEQFF
TRBV19	NA	TRBJ1-5	NA	TGTGCCAGTAGTATACTCGGGACGGGTAATCAGCCCCAGCATTTT	CASSILGTGNQPQHF
TRBV13	NA	TRBJ2-1	NA	TGTGCCTCAGTGGTGGGCAATGAGCAGTTCTTC	CASVVGNEQFF
TRBV9	NA	TRBJ1-1	NA	TGTGCCAGCAGCGTCGACCCGGACACCATGAACACTGAAGCTTTCTTT	CASSVDPDTMNTEAFF
TRBV14	NA	TRBJ1-2	NA	TGTGCCAGCAGCCCGTACGGGACTGCTAACTATGGCTACACCTTC	CASSPYGTANYGYTF
TRBV4-1	NA	TRBJ2-1	TRBD2	TGCGCCAGCAGCCAACTTACTAGCGGGAACTACAATGAGCAGTTCTTC	CASSQLTSGNYNEQFF
TRBV5-1	NA	TRBJ2-3	TRBD1	TGCGCCAGCAGAAAGGAATGGGGACAGATCGCATCAGATACGCAGTATTTT	CASRKEWGQIASDTQYF
TRBV29-1	NA	TRBJ1-1	NA	TGCAGCGTTGTCGCCGGACCCACTGAAGCTTTCTTT	CSVVAGPTEAFF
TRBV15	NA	TRBJ1-1	NA	TGTGCCACCAGCAGAGCGATCCCTTTGAACACTGAAGCTTTCTTT	CATSRAIPLNTEAFF
TRBV2	NA	TRBJ2-7	NA	TGTGCCAGCGCTGAGGACCTGACCTACGAGCAGTACTTC	CASAEDLTYEQYF
TRBV9	NA	TRBJ2-3	TRBD1	TGTGCCAGCAGCGCCGAGGGGGCCACAGATACGCAGTATTTT	CASSAEGATDTQYF
TRBV28	NA	TRBJ2-4	NA	TGTGCCACCAAATATGTAGGGGGGTCCAAAAACATTCAGTACTTC	CATKYVGGSKNIQYF
TRBV5-6	NA	TRBJ2-7	NA	TGTGCCAGCAGCTTCTTGGAGAACGAGCAGTACTTC	CASSFLENEQYF
TRBV6-5	NA	TRBJ1-2	NA	TGTGCCAGCAGTGGGGATTACTATGGCTACACCTTC	CASSGDYYGYTF